This entry describes one T cell receptor beta chain. The antigen this receptor binds is unknown. No base qualities exist here, and no much larger clone lies one base off it. The entry originates in a study of blood T cell repertoires in COVID-19 (dated by TCRdb to 2020 to 2021). For the study in its entirety: Samples from collaborators originated in the United States, Italy and Spain and spanned both the acute and convalescent phases of COVID-19. The material from the prospective study consisted of cDNA or gDNA derived from T cells, B-cell-depleted T cells, or PBMCs. The dataset comprised deeply sampled blood TCRbeta repertoires from subjects exposed to, actively infected with, or recovered from COVID-19. The repertoires were made available in a free public database intended to serve as a resource for research on the immune response to SARS-CoV-2. The samples were drawn from the first 160 participants of the ongoing ImmuneRACE study and from 1,254 subjects provided by 6 global collaborators. A de-identified subject ID, COVID-19 status, age in years and sex were almost always included in the sample metadata. HLA class I and class II types, where available, came from metadata supplied by the sample provider rather than from assay-based typing. Overall results and qualifications from the work: Clinical and demographic metadata were provided uncurated, with the amount varying by source and participant.

Collaborating institutions collected whole blood in K2EDTA tubes following their own protocols. Collaborator samples were shipped for TCRbeta analysis as frozen whole blood, isolated PBMCs, or DNA extracted from either sample type. TCRbeta CDR3 regions were amplified from genomic DNA using the immunoSEQ Assay, a bias-controlled multiplex PCR. The study's processing was this. Nucleated cell counts per sample were estimated from amplification of reference gene primers within the assay. To quantify the absolute abundance of each unique TCRbeta CDR3 rearrangement, sequence reads were collapsed and filtered. For each sample, productive Simpson clonality was calculated as the square root of Simpson's diversity index across productive rearrangements. TCRdb's version of the immuneACCESS table is confined to in-frame rearrangements and falls short of the full clone set. An unresolved V gene accounts for under half of the shortfall where checked; the remainder is of unknown origin. V and J calls and clone size are given by that table; D and trimming were obtained from the DNA. The sample includes some 40,000 clones, with approximately 70% observed a single time. The ten largest clonotypes hold 5.5% to 8% of the sample.

The CDR3 runs 15 residues from the cysteine to the phenylalanine. The CDR3 DNA has 45 bases and is translated from base 1. Trimming takes 2 bases from V and 0 bases from J, and the germline ends sit 5 bases apart. The germline V gene supplies CDR1 MGHRA and CDR2 YSYEKL. In this chain, TRBV4-1 is recombined with TRBJ1-6; the D gene is not confidently resolved. The clonotype originates from an elderly man with acute or convalescent COVID-19. Source material: peripheral blood. The DNA is as follows: TGCGCCAGCAGCCAATTATACTCCTATAATTCACCCCTCCACTTT. Its product reads: CASSQLYSYNSPLHF.